The 29 T cell receptor beta chains below were found in one sample sequenced in a study of blood T cell repertoires in COVID-19. Measured with immunoSEQ multiplex PCR; TCRdb has only the in-frame clones, and not every one. The table shows over 200,000 clones, with 75% to 85% occurring only once. The specimen was PBMCs or T cells enriched from blood (not recorded which). The receptors shown here come from a middle-aged man who had recovered from COVID-19.

The chain joins TRBV10-3 to TRBJ2-7; 9 bases line up with TRBD1. From germline, CDR1 is ENHRY and CDR2 SYGVKD. The CDR3 loop spans 16 amino acids. The junction had 14 bases not matched to a gene; V was cut back by 6 bases and J by 5 bases. The chain's CDR3 is CAIRDTTGGAGDEQYF. As DNA, the CDR3 is TGTGCCATCAGAGACACAACAGGGGGCGCGGGGGACGAGCAGTACTTC.

V and J are TRBV11-2 and TRBJ2-1, with TRBD2 matching 9 bases. This CDR3 comprises 15 residues. After removal of 1 base from V and 8 bases from J, the junction contained 6 bases not matched to a gene. Germline CDR1 reads SGHAT; CDR2 reads FQNNGV. CDR3 nucleotides: TGTGCCAGCAGCTTAGTTCAGCGGGAGGAAGATGAGCAGTTCTTC. Translated, it gives CASSLVQREEDEQFF. Supplemented by reference TRBV11-2 and TRBJ2-1, the full variable domain reads EAGVAQSPRYKIIEKRQSVAFWCNPISGHATLYWYQQILGQGPKLLIQFQNNGVVDDSQLPKDRFSAERLKGVDSTLKIQPAKLEDSAVYLCASSLVQREEDEQFFGPGTRLTVL.

The CDR3 spells CASSSGYQGAVYGYTF. The CDR3 DNA reads TGTGCCAGCAGCTCTGGATACCAGGGGGCTGTCTATGGCTACACCTTC. This rearrangement joins TRBV5-6 to TRBJ1-2, with 8 bases identical to TRBD1. Unmatched junction bases numbered 11, after V lost 3 bases and J lost 4 bases. CDR1 SGHDT and CDR2 YYEEEE come from the germline V gene. The CDR3 is 16 residues long.

This rearrangement joins TRBV6-4 to TRBJ2-1, with D possibly TRBD1 on 6 matching bases. CDR1 and CDR2 (germline): MRHNA, SNTAGT. This CDR3 has 13 amino acids. The V end was cut by 3 bases, the J end by 8 bases, with 11 bases between. The DNA of the CDR3 is TGTGCCAGCAGTGAACAGGGATTTGATGAGCAGTTCTTC. Translation: CASSEQGFDEQFF.

The V gene is TRBV19, the J gene TRBJ1-5; possible D gene TRBD1, 6 bases. CDR1 LNHDA and CDR2 SQIVND come from the germline V gene (reference sequence). Trimming removed 6 bases at V and 4 bases at J, with 16 bases between. This CDR3 has 15 amino acids. The CDR3 nucleotides are TGTGCCAGTAGCCCACAGGGATTCGAAAATCAGCCCCAGCATTTT. It codes for CASSPQGFENQPQHF.

CDR3 residues: CASSLGLNMNTEAFF. Here the CDR3 DNA reads TGTGCCAGCAGCTTGGGACTGAACATGAACACTGAAGCTTTCTTT. The V call is TRBV5-6, the J call TRBJ1-1, with no clear D. Germline-derived CDR1 and CDR2 are SGHDT and YYEEEE. The CDR3 is 15 residues long. The V end was cut by 0 bases, the J end by 0 bases, with 9 bases between.

The V and J genes are TRBV11-3 and TRBJ2-5, with 14 bases that match TRBD2. V lost 5 bases, J lost 3 bases, and 5 bases stayed unmatched. The CDR3 spans 16 residues. Germline V gives CDR1 SGHNT, CDR2 YENEEA. The CDR3: CASSKGTSGGKETQYF. The CDR3 region has the DNA TGTGCCAGCAGCAAAGGGACTAGCGGGGGAAAAGAGACCCAGTACTTC.

The V call is TRBV24-1, the J call TRBJ1-2; no clear D. Germline V gene data show CDR1 as KGHDR and CDR2 as SFDVKD. V gave up 9 bases and J gave up 0 bases, with 7 bases separating them. CDR3 length equals 12 residues. The CDR3 region is CATSLANYGYTF. The CDR3 nucleotides read TGTGCCACCTCATTAGCTAACTATGGCTACACCTTC.

A word on this clone: The same CDR3 arises from other DNA sequences in this sample as well. The chain combines TRBV7-6 with TRBJ2-3, with TRBD2 matching over 9 bases. CDR1 and CDR2 (germline): SGHVS, FNYEAQ. After removal of 3 bases from V and 6 bases from J, the junction contained 7 bases not matched to a gene. This CDR3 is 15 amino acids long. CDR3 loop: CASSLGAGGADTQYF. The CDR3 DNA follows: TGTGCCAGCAGCTTGGGCGCGGGGGGGGCGGATACGCAGTATTTT.

The chain employs TRBV5-1 and TRBJ1-2, with 9 bases lining up with TRBD1. The CDR3 contains 15 residues. Germline assignment: CDR1 SGHRS and CDR2 YFSETQ. Trimming took 4 bases from V and 8 from J; bases not matched to a gene: 12. CDR3 DNA: TGCGCCAGCAGCCCATTGGGACAGGGAAGGGGAGGCTACACCTTC. It is translated as CASSPLGQGRGGYTF. The variable domain in full, with the rest retrieved from reference TRBV5-1 and TRBJ1-2, is KAGVTQTPRYLIKTRGQQVTLSCSPISGHRSVSWYQQTPGQGLQFLFEYFSETQRNKGNFPGRFSGRQFSNSRSEMNVSTLELGDSALYLCASSPLGQGRGGYTFGSGTRLTVV.

The chain couples TRBV7-9 to TRBJ2-4; 7 bases fit TRBD1. This CDR3 has 15 amino acids. The germline V gene encodes CDR1 SEHNR and CDR2 FQNEAQ (reference sequence). J gave up 8 bases and V 0 bases, and 7 bases lay outside the gene matches. The CDR3 here is CASSLASGGIYIQYF. CDR3 nucleotide sequence: TGTGCCAGCAGCTTAGCGTCAGGGGGTATATACATTCAGTACTTC.

The genes are TRBV2 and TRBJ1-1; D is perhaps TRBD1 (5 bases). The CDR3 has 11 residues. Per germline, CDR1 SNHLY and CDR2 FYNNEI. V was clipped by 8 bases and J by 3 bases, with 7 bases between them. CDR3 in amino acids: CASGAYTEAFF. In DNA form, the CDR3 reads TGTGCCAGCGGGGCGTACACTGAAGCTTTCTTT.

The J gene is TRBJ2-3, the V gene TRBV5-6, with 12 nucleotides matching TRBD2. V shed 5 bases, J shed 2 bases, and the junction held 9 bases outside the gene matches. The V gene's germline CDR1 is SGHDT and CDR2 YYEEEE. The CDR3 is 17 residues long. DNA for the CDR3: TGTGCCAGCAGGTGGCTAGCGGGAGGGCAGGACACAGATACGCAGTATTTT. Its translation is CASRWLAGGQDTDTQYF.

The chain carries TRBV5-1 and TRBJ1-2, with 9 bases identical to TRBD1. This CDR3 has 17 residues. V shed 1 base and J 8 bases; nucleotides not matched to a gene: 15. Germline-derived CDR1 and CDR2 are SGHRS and YFSETQ. DNA of the CDR3: TGCGCCAGCAGCTTGTCTGCCCCCCGGGGACAGGGCTTCGGCTACACCTTC. It is translated as CASSLSAPRGQGFGYTF.

The chain recombines TRBV4-1 with TRBJ1-3, with 10 bases identical to TRBD1. J was trimmed by 2 bases and V by 4 bases; bases with no gene match: 11. Germline V gene data show CDR1 as MGHRA and CDR2 as YSYEKL. The CDR3 sequence is 18 residues long. CDR3 DNA: TGCGCCAGCAGCCGAGGGTTTACCGGGACAGGGGCTGGAAACACCATATATTTT. It is translated as CASSRGFTGTGAGNTIYF.

V and J are TRBV7-2 and TRBJ1-6, with D possibly being TRBD1 (6 bases). There are 15 residues in the CDR3. The V and J ends lost 5 bases and 4 bases respectively, with 12 bases between them. Germline values: CDR1 SGHTA, CDR2 FQGNSA. DNA of the CDR3: TGTGCCAGCAGCGGGTCGAGGGGGTATAATTCACCCCTCCACTTT. Residues: CASSGSRGYNSPLHF.

The gene calls are TRBV5-5 and TRBJ2-5; D might be TRBD1 (6 bases). V was shortened by 3 bases and J by 2 bases, with 17 bases between the two germline ends. The CDR3 has 16 residues. CDR1 SGHKS and CDR2 YYEKEE come from the germline V gene (reference sequence). The CDR3 DNA sequence: TGTGCCAGCAGCTCGAGGGGCAGGGGCATACAAGAGACCCAGTACTTC. Its protein is CASSSRGRGIQETQYF.

The table lists this clone with a few counts. The V and J genes are TRBV5-6 and TRBJ2-5; 7 nucleotides match TRBD1. The CDR3 has 14 amino acids. Trimming removed 0 bases from V and 5 bases from J; junction bases left unmatched: 4. CDR1 is SGHDT, CDR2 YYEEEE, per germline. CDR3 protein: CASSLVRGRETQYF. The DNA for the CDR3 is TGTGCCAGCAGCTTGGTTAGGGGGCGGGAGACCCAGTACTTC.

V gene TRBV6-5 combines with J gene TRBJ1-2; 11 bases align to TRBD1. CDR3 length: 15 amino acids. Per germline, CDR1 MNHEY and CDR2 SVGAGI. V dropped 0 bases and J dropped 4; count of bases not matched to a gene: 1. The CDR3 sequence: CASSYSDRGLYGYTF. The CDR3 DNA is TGTGCCAGCAGTTACTCGGACAGGGGGCTCTATGGCTACACCTTC.

The chain couples TRBV5-4 to TRBJ2-7, with unresolved D. The CDR3 spans 14 residues. V was shortened by 4 bases and J by 5 bases, with 16 bases between the two germline ends. Germline V gene data show CDR1 as SGHNT and CDR2 as YYREEE (reference sequence). In nucleotides, the CDR3 is TGTGCCAGCAGCCTCCAGGTTGGGCGCCACGAGCAGTACTTC. It translates to CASSLQVGRHEQYF.

This clone has a handful of counts. This chain joins TRBV19 and TRBJ2-3; D not resolved. Trimming left V 3 bases short and J 6 bases short, with 4 bases between. The CDR3 loop spans 11 amino acids. The V gene's germline CDR1 is LNHDA and CDR2 SQIVND (reference sequence). This CDR3 reads CASSIFDTQYF. Written as DNA, the CDR3 is TGTGCCAGTAGTATCTTTGATACGCAGTATTTT.

The V call is TRBV11-2, the J call TRBJ1-1; D is unresolved. The CDR3 covers 15 residues. Trimming cost V 0 bases and J 3 bases, with 11 bases left between them. The V gene's germline CDR1 is SGHAT and CDR2 FQNNGV. DNA for the CDR3: TGTGCCAGCAGCTTAGAACGGGGAAAATACACTGAAGCTTTCTTT. Its protein product is CASSLERGKYTEAFF.

CDR3 in DNA: TGTGCCAGAAGCTTGGGGGTGCGGACAACTAATGAAAAACTGTTTTTT. Its protein is CARSLGVRTTNEKLFF. The chain combines TRBV5-3 with TRBJ1-4; no firm D call. TRBV5-3 is an ORF; its function is uncertain. The CDR3 extends over 16 amino acids. Trimming pared 0 bases from V and 0 bases from J, leaving 9 bases between.

The chain combines TRBV6-2 or TRBV6-3 with TRBJ2-5, with a tentative D call TRBD1 (5 bases). V was cut by 5 bases and J by 2 bases, with 18 bases left in between. Germline values: CDR1 MNHEY, CDR2 SVGEGT. CDR3 length: 16 amino acids. CDR3 sequence (DNA): TGTGCCAGCAGTCCCGGACGACAGACACTACAAGAGACCCAGTACTTC. Amino acid sequence: CASSPGRQTLQETQYF.

The V gene is TRBV6-1, the J gene TRBJ2-4, with 7 bases matching TRBD1. V gave up 1 base and J gave up 1 base; unmatched junction bases: 10. CDR3 length equals 18 residues. From germline, CDR1 is MNHNS and CDR2 SASEGT. The CDR3 nucleotides are TGTGCCAGCAGTGAAGAGGCAGGGGGTTTTGGGGCCAAAAACATTCAGTACTTC. This gives the protein CASSEEAGGFGAKNIQYF.

J is TRBJ2-2 and V is TRBV30; TRBD2 might be the D (6 bases). CDR3 size: 11 residues. Trimming shortened V by 7 bases and J by 10 bases, and 13 bases separated the two germline ends. The germline gives CDR1 GTSNPN, CDR2 SVGIG (reference sequence). The CDR3 DNA sequence: TGTGCCTCGGGGGAAGGGGTGGAGCTGTTTTTT. Amino acids: CASGEGVELFF. The complete variable domain, with remaining parts taken from reference TRBV30 and TRBJ2-2, reads SQTIHQWPATLVQPVGSPLSLECTVEGTSNPNLYWYRQAAGRGLQLLFYSVGIGQISSEVPQNLSASRPQDRQFILSSKKLLLSDSGFYLCASGEGVELFFGEGSRLTVL.

The chain couples TRBV19 to TRBJ2-5; 10 bases fit TRBD1. The CDR3 is 15 amino acids. Germline V gene lookup returns CDR1 LNHDA and CDR2 SQIVND (reference sequence). The J segment lost 2 bases and the V segment lost 5 bases, leaving 5 bases of the junction unmatched. As DNA, the CDR3 is TGTGCCAGTAGTCCGGGACAGGGGATACAAGAGACCCAGTACTTC. It is translated as CASSPGQGIQETQYF.

V is TRBV3-1 (or the pseudogene TRBV3-2) and J is TRBJ2-1, with TRBD1 matching 10 bases. The CDR3 runs to 14 residues. Germline CDR1 and CDR2: LGHDT and YNNKEL (reference sequence). V gave up 4 bases and J gave up 7 bases; unmatched junction bases: 4. This CDR3 is CASSLRTGGNEQFF. The CDR3 region has the DNA TGTGCCAGCAGCCTCCGGACAGGGGGGAATGAGCAGTTCTTC.

This chain connects TRBV18 to TRBJ2-7; D is unresolved. This CDR3 comprises 12 residues. CDR1 is KGHSH and CDR2 is LQKENI in the germline V gene. Trimming removed 3 bases at V and 5 bases at J, with 8 bases between. As DNA, the CDR3 is TGTGCCAGCTCACCGGGCGACCACGAGCAGTACTTC. Amino acids: CASSPGDHEQYF.